This T cell receptor beta chain originates from a study of blood T cells in healthy people across ages. The CDR3 is made up of 18 amino acids. From germline, CDR1 is SGDLS and CDR2 YYNGEE. Trimming at V came to 3 bases and at J to 1 base, leaving 14 bases not matched to a gene. Next came a second PCR, run for about 7 to 12 cycles, which used a sample-barcoded 5' primer along with a J-beta primer mix. Each CDR3 protein gets one entry after TCRdb re-called the 5' RACE reads with MiXCR. The sample holds under 2 million distinct CDR3 sequences; around 35% are singletons and the top ten take approximately 11%.

Sample: blood. The origin of this receptor is a woman in her thirties in good health. The chain links TRBV9 to TRBJ1-2; 8 bases line up with TRBD1. For the CDR3, the DNA is TGTGCCAGCAGCGCCGACCTTAAAACAGGGGGAAGTAACTATGGCTACACCTTC. Protein: CASSADLKTGGSNYGYTF.